This section outlines one T cell receptor (beta chain) sequence together with its context. CDR1 and CDR2 (germline): LGHNA, YSLEER. The CDR3 has 13 residues. The V gene lost 1 base and the J gene lost 6 bases, with 6 bases spanning the gap. Assay: immunoSEQ multiplex PCR; the TCRdb copy retains only in-frame clones and omits some. The repertoire holds under 300,000 clones, approximately 91% seen once, with about 1.7% in the top ten. The data are from a study of blood T cell repertoires in COVID-19. This receptor was taken from a woman aged 35 to 49 who had recovered from COVID-19. This rearrangement joins TRBV4-3 to TRBJ2-2, with D unclear. Specimen: PBMCs or T cells enriched from blood (not recorded which). Here the CDR3 DNA reads TGCGCCAGCAGCCAAGTCCATGCCGGGGAGCTGTTTTTT. It translates to CASSQVHAGELFF.